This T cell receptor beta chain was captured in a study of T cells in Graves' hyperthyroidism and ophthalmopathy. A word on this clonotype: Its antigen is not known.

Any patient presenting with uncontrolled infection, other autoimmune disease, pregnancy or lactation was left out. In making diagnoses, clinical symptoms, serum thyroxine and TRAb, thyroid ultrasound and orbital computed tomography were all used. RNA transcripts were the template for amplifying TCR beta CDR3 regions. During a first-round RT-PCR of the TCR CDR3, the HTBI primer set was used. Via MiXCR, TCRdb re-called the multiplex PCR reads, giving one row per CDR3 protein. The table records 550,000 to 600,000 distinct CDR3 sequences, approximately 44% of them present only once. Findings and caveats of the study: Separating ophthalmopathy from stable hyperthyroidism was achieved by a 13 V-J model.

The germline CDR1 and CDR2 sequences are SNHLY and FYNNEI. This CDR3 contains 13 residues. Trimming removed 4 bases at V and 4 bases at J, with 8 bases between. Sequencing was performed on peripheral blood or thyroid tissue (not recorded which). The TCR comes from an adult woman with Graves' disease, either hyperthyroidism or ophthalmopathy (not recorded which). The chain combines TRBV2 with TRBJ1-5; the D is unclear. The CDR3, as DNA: TGTGCCAGCAGTGGGATGGGGAATCAGCCCCAGCATTTT. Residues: CASSGMGNQPQHF.